This TCR beta chain was observed in a study of shared clonotypes between healthy human individuals (TCRdb year 2020). Describing the broader study: A couple of women and three men aged 18 to 49 years were included in the cohort. Per donor, three plates each were used for CD4 naive and CD4 memory, two for CD8 naive, and one for CD8 memory. To estimate repertoire size and how much clonotype sharing occurs between individuals, the study deeply sequenced the blood TCR repertoires of about five healthy adults. To increase sequencing depth and limit assay-specific biases, TCR repertoire library preparation and sequencing were carried out by different laboratories using diverse techniques. Per donor, leukapheresis produced somewhere between about 0.9 and 10 billion PBMCs.

This clone appeared once. Its antigen specificity is not known. Nothing much larger sits one base from this clone, and base qualities are not available. This specimen includes other DNA sequences encoding the same CDR3. The full study reports these points: Higher generation probabilities were observed for clonotypes shared by all four sorted-subset donors than for non-shared clonotypes. Sampling was restricted to blood, and TCR repertoires in tissues likely differ from the TCR repertoires found in blood. Incomplete sequencing was indicated by rarefaction of sorted-subset datasets, despite the large sequencing depth. Approximately 4.8% of naive CD4, 3.5% of naive CD8, about 2.4% of memory CD4, and 0.4% of memory CD8 clonotypes were shared across a few donors. Naive subsets generally had larger estimated clonotype richness than memory subsets. The genetic and exposure-history diversity represented was limited by the small number of donors. Based on pairwise subsampling, the degree of clonotype sharing among donors was expected to be affected by sequencing depth.

CDR1 and CDR2 (SGDLS, YYNGEE) derive from the germline V gene. Its CDR3 holds 14 amino acids, cysteine through phenylalanine. Only the CDR3 DNA stays, 42 bases, in frame from base 1. Between the V and J ends, shortened by 0 bases and 1 base respectively, the junction contains 7 bases. The donors were healthy, HIV-negative adults who had no recently reported acute infections or vaccinations. Every donor was a Caucasian adult residing in Nashville, Tennessee, USA. CD4+ T cells were enriched by magnetic negative selection; naive cells were then positively selected on CD45RA, and the negative fraction formed the memory subset. Blood was obtained by leukapheresis, after which PBMCs were separated by Ficoll-Histopaque density gradient centrifugation and cryopreserved in liquid nitrogen vapor phase. Analytical flow cytometry was used to check the purity and quantity of each magnetically sorted T cell population. Genomic DNA was isolated from every sorted fraction and measured by UV absorbance on a Nanodrop 2000c.

TCR CDR3 regions were amplified from genomic DNA by multiplex PCR using the deep immunoSEQ assay. Extracted genomic DNA from each cell subset was distributed evenly across all wells of several immunoSEQ 96-well plates, and each plate was treated as a replicate. Each replicate PCR for sorted subsets received about 210 ng genomic DNA, equal to roughly 29,000 T cell genomes. Purified libraries were quantified with a Qubit 3.0 fluorometer, sized on a Bioanalyzer 2100, and re-quantified with the KAPA Library Quantification kit. Every immunoSEQ 96-well plate was sequenced on a separate single-read 150-cycle Illumina NextSeq 550 flow cell. In the source study's methods: Because the immunoSEQ output included only junctional sequences and no quality scores, the filtering could not be the same as the filtering used for full-length reads. To assign V/J genes and CDR3, sequences were annotated using PyIR, a Python wrapper for IgBLAST v1.9, with IMGT germline references. Reads were removed for weak V/J assignments (E-value above 1e-6), missing CDR3, stop codons, out-of-frame junctions, or ambiguous translated residues. V3J clonotypes were defined by identical inferred V gene, J gene, and CDR3 amino acid sequence. Percentage overlap between repertoires was computed as shared unique clonotypes divided by the size of the smaller repertoire. Three approaches were used to assess repertoire richness: RTK rarefaction, the Chao1 estimator, and Recon v2.1 estimates of unobserved clonotypes. OLGA was used to compute generation probabilities for all TCRbeta clonotypes that the gDNA method yielded from several donors. Imported from immuneACCESS, the table was reduced by TCRdb to in-frame sequences with V and J called. These copies leave out some clones; in studies compared against another copy, an unresolved V gene accounts for under half, and the cause of the remainder is not known. The DNA gave D and trimming, while V, J and clone size come from that table. For this sample the table gives 2 million to 2.5 million clones, of which over 90% were detected only once. The ten largest clones capture roughly 0.36% of the sample.

The sequenced material came from naive CD4+ T cells from PBMCs. The cell subset or site label, as the study defines it: CD45RA+ positively selected. This receptor was obtained from a man aged 18 to 30 in good health. Some clones in this sample may be carry-over from other donors' samples. Recombination connected TRBV9 to TRBJ2-5; no D gene is confidently identified. The DNA sequence follows: TGTGCCAGCAGCGTAGGCACTGTCCAAGAGACCCAGTACTTC. This is translated as CASSVGTVQETQYF.